This TCR beta chain was sequenced for a study of blood T cell repertoires in COVID-19. Study details: PBMCs, B-cell-depleted T cells, or T cells were the source of the cDNA or gDNA that made up the material.

Germline V lookup: CDR1 MDHEN, CDR2 SYDVKM. This CDR3 comprises 15 residues. Deletions cut 4 bases from V and 4 bases from J, with 17 bases between. Authors' methods: For nucleated cells, counts were estimated from reference gene primer amplification. Data came from immunoSEQ multiplex PCR; TCRdb stores just in-frame clones and leaves some out. V and J calls and clone size are as listed in that table; D and trimming were resolved from the DNA. The sample lists roughly 190,000 clones; roughly 80% were seen once. Allocation to cohorts depended on clinical history reported by the participants. This sequence was found in a man aged 35 to 55 who had recovered from COVID-19. This rearrangement joins TRBV28 to TRBJ2-7; weak D call: TRBD1 (6 bases). Sequencing was carried out using PBMCs or T cells enriched from blood (not recorded which). This CDR3 reads CASSSPPGTRYEQYF. In nucleotides, the CDR3 is TGTGCCAGCAGTTCCCCTCCGGGGACACGGTACGAGCAGTACTTC.